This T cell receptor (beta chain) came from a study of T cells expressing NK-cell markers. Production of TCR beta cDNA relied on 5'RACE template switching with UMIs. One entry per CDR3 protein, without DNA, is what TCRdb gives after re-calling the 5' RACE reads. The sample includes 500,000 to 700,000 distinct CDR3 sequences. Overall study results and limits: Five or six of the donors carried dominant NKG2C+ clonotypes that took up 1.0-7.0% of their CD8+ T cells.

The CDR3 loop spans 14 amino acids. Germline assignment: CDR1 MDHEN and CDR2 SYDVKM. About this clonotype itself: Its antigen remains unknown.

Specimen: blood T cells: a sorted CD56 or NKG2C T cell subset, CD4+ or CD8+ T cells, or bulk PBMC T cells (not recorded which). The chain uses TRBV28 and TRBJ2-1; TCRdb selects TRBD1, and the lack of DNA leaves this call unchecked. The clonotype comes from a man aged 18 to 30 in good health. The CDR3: CASSFSQGYNEQFF.